This entry lists 5 T cell receptor beta chains sequenced from one sample in a study of Tregs in tolerant kidney transplant recipients. Their recognized antigens are unknown. Profiling relied on immunoSEQ multiplex PCR, and the TCRdb table lists in-frame clones only, not all of them. The data hold more than 1,000 clones, with 35% to 50% observed a single time. Sequencing input: Tregs from blood cultured with allogeneic cells. All receptors come from a human donor in good health.

In its sample, this clone ranks as large. The chain uses TRBV27 and TRBJ1-1; D gene unclear. The CDR3 is 16 amino acids. Deletions cut 5 bases from V and 5 bases from J, with 21 bases between. CDR1 is MNHEY, CDR2 SMNVEV, per germline (reference sequence). In DNA, the CDR3 is TGTGCCAGCAGTCGGCAGTCGGGGTCTGGGTGGACTGAAGCTTTCTTT. The encoded protein is CASSRQSGSGWTEAFF.

The chain recombines TRBV11-1 with TRBJ2-7; tentative D call: TRBD1 (5 bases). Germline V CDR1 and CDR2: SGHAT, FQDESV (reference sequence). The CDR3 consists of 15 residues. Trimming shortened V by 5 bases and J by 7 bases, and 21 bases separated the two germline ends. DNA for the CDR3: TGTGCCAGCAGCCGATTGCAGGGTCACTCCTTTGAGCAGTACTTC. Translation: CASSRLQGHSFEQYF. Based on the CDR3 plus reference TRBV11-1 and TRBJ2-7, the full variable domain is EAEVAQSPRYKITEKSQAVAFWCDPISGHATLYWYRQILGQGPELLVQFQDESVVDDSQLPKDRFSAERLKGVDSTLKIQPAELGDSAMYLCASSRLQGHSFEQYFGPGTRLTVT.

The chain couples TRBV6-5 to TRBJ2-7; D may match TRBD1 or TRBD2 (5 bases each). From germline, CDR1 is MNHEY and CDR2 SVGAGI. Trimming took off 6 bases at V and 5 bases at J, with 20 bases between the two ends. The CDR3 contains 15 residues. The CDR3 protein is CASSLGPRVGDEQYF. The DNA of the CDR3 is TGTGCCAGCAGCTTGGGACCGAGAGTGGGCGACGAGCAGTACTTC.

The chain has TRBV6-5 and TRBJ1-6; D is undetermined. Looked up from germline, CDR1 is MNHEY and CDR2 is SVGAGI. The CDR3 has 15 amino acids. V was clipped by 4 bases and J by 6 bases, with 13 bases between them. CDR3 protein: CASSSNGDLNSPLHF. CDR3 nucleotides: TGTGCCAGCAGTTCAAATGGCGACCTTAATTCACCCCTCCACTTT.

The CDR3 region has the DNA TGTGCCAGCAGCTCAAGGGAACCGGGACTAGCGGGAGTCTACGAGCAGTACTTC. Amino acids: CASSSREPGLAGVYEQYF. The chain carries TRBV7-2 and TRBJ2-7; TRBD2 matches at 14 bases. The ends lost 4 bases at V and 3 bases at J; junction bases unmatched: 11. CDR1 is SGHTA and CDR2 is FQGNSA in the germline V gene. The CDR3 has 18 residues.